The entry below describes one T cell receptor (beta chain). The antigen remains undetermined. This record belongs to a study of T cells in Graves' hyperthyroidism and ophthalmopathy. Broader study findings: Blood also showed most of the thyroid clonotypes that were expanded above 0.001. Before onset, by a median of around six months, the model predicted ophthalmopathy.

Authors of the study amplified TCR beta CDR3 regions from RNA transcripts. The HTBI set primed first-round TCR CDR3 RT-PCR. Each CDR3 protein gets one entry after TCRdb re-called the multiplex PCR reads with MiXCR. The table includes nearly 750,000 distinct CDR3 sequences, approximately 36% detected once. The sample was blood. This receptor was taken from a middle-aged woman with Graves' hyperthyroidism.

The chain's CDR3 is CSVRTGANGYTF. CDR3 sequence (DNA): TGCAGCGTTAGGACAGGGGCAAATGGCTACACCTTC. V usage is TRBV29-1 and J usage is TRBJ1-2, with 9 bases that match TRBD1. In germline, CDR1 is SQVTM, CDR2 ANQGSEA. The CDR3 consists of 12 residues. Trimming cost V 5 bases and J 6 bases; bases outside gene matches: 4.